The 29 T cell receptor beta chains below were found in one sample sequenced in a study of a mutant IDH1 vaccine in newly diagnosed glioma. Clones were sequenced by immunoSEQ multiplex PCR, and TCRdb holds only the in-frame ones, with some missing. The sample holds about 41,000 clones, roughly 79% seen once. The antigens for these receptors are not known. Time point defined: week 23, last vaccination. Doses of 300 ug of mutant IDH1 20-mer peptide were given with topical imiquimod. Specimen: PBMCs, collected from a glioma patient whose treatment included an IDH1 peptide vaccine. These TCRs come from a woman aged 40-49 years with glioma. Some clones in this sample may be carry-over from other donors' samples.

This chain connects TRBV6-5 to TRBJ2-1; D is unclear. V shed 8 bases and J shed 7 bases, with 6 bases lying between them. The CDR3 spans 10 residues. Looked up from germline, CDR1 is MNHEY and CDR2 is SVGAGI. CDR3 coding DNA: TGTGCCAGCGGATGGAATGAGCAGTTCTTC. The encoded protein is CASGWNEQFF.

This clone is a singleton in its sample. The V call is TRBV6-5, the J call TRBJ2-3; no clear D. Trimming left V 2 bases short and J 2 bases short, with 11 bases between. The CDR3 contains 15 residues. Germline V gene sequence: CDR1 MNHEY, CDR2 SVGAGI. The CDR3 region is CASSYERGYTDTQYF. The CDR3 DNA is TGTGCCAGCAGTTACGAGCGCGGCTACACAGATACGCAGTATTTT.

The chain joins TRBV5-1 to TRBJ2-7; D gene uncertain. The CDR3 covers 14 residues. Germline CDR1 reads SGHRS; CDR2 reads YFSETQ. The V end was cut by 4 bases, the J end by 0 bases, with 11 bases between. The CDR3 nucleotides read TGCGCCAGCAGCCCCTATATGAACTCCTACGAGCAGTACTTC. This sequence encodes CASSPYMNSYEQYF.

The chain employs TRBV27 and TRBJ2-7; D is unresolved. Germline CDR1 and CDR2: MNHEY and SMNVEV (reference sequence). CDR3 length equals 14 residues. Trimming took 3 bases from V and 4 from J, leaving 13 bases between them. CDR3 sequence: CASSLIGGPYEQYF. CDR3 nucleotides: TGTGCCAGCAGTTTGATAGGTGGCCCGTACGAGCAGTACTTC.

This chain connects TRBV2 to TRBJ1-5, with TRBD1 as a possible D gene (5 bases). Germline V gene lookup returns CDR1 SNHLY and CDR2 FYNNEI. Trimming took off 1 base at V and 10 bases at J, with 14 bases between the two ends. The CDR3 spans 14 residues. DNA of the CDR3: TGTGCCAGCAGTGAAGGGAAACCTAGGGACCCCCAGCATTTT. Protein: CASSEGKPRDPQHF.

V usage is TRBV5-6 and J usage is TRBJ2-7; no firm D call. The CDR3 sequence is 11 residues long. V gave up 0 bases and J gave up 3 bases, with 1 base separating them. CDR1 and CDR2 from the germline V gene are SGHDT and YYEEEE. In DNA form, the CDR3 reads TGTGCCAGCAGCTTGGACTACGAGCAGTACTTC. Translating gives CASSLDYEQYF. The variable domain in full, with the rest retrieved from reference TRBV5-6 and TRBJ2-7, is DAGVTQSPTHLIKTRGQQVTLRCSPKSGHDTVSWYQQALGQGPQFIFQYYEEEERQRGNFPDRFSGHQFPNYSSELNVNALLLGDSALYLCASSLDYEQYFGPGTRLTVT.

This chain uses TRBV5-1 with TRBJ1-4; a weak D match, TRBD1 (6 bases). CDR3 length: 15 residues. V shed 1 base and J shed 6 bases, with 13 bases lying between them. Germline CDR1 and CDR2: SGHRS and YFSETQ. Here the CDR3 DNA reads TGCGCCAGCAGCTTGACGGCCAGGGGTGATGAAAAACTGTTTTTT. This translates into CASSLTARGDEKLFF.

The CDR3 spells CASSLGIEYEQYF. CDR3 DNA: TGTGCCAGCAGTTTAGGGATAGAGTACGAGCAGTACTTC. This rearrangement joins TRBV27 to TRBJ2-7; D not certain. Between the trimmed V and J ends, which lost 2 bases and 4 bases, there was a span of 9 bases. This CDR3 region has 13 residues. Per germline, CDR1 MNHEY and CDR2 SMNVEV (reference sequence).

On this clone itself: The junction departs from the called germline gene at one end, perhaps through a read error. This chain joins TRBV7-9 and TRBJ2-7; D is undetermined. This CDR3 region has 11 residues. From germline, CDR1 is SEHNR and CDR2 FQNEAQ (reference sequence). In nucleotides, the CDR3 is TGTGCCAGCAGCTTAGTCGCGAGCCCTGAATTC. This encodes CASSLVASPEF.

The chain employs TRBV14 and TRBJ1-2, with D perhaps matching TRBD1 (6 bases). This CDR3 has 17 amino acids. The ends were cut back, 4 bases at V and 0 bases at J, with 18 bases in the middle. Germline loops: CDR1 SGHDN, CDR2 FVKESK. The CDR3 bases are TGTGCCAGCAGCCCTAACGTCCGGACAGCAGCTAACTATGGCTACACCTTC. As protein: CASSPNVRTAANYGYTF.

This clone was found a few times. CDR3 DNA sequence: TGTGCCAGTAGTATCCGACGGGACACTGAAGCTTTCTTT. The encoded protein is CASSIRRDTEAFF. The V and J genes are TRBV19 and TRBJ1-1; D is uncertain. Per the germline V gene, CDR1 is LNHDA and CDR2 is SQIVND (reference sequence). This CDR3 region has 13 residues. Trimming pared 3 bases from V and 3 bases from J, leaving 8 bases between.

By sample fraction, this clone is medium-sized. Here the CDR3 reads CASSEVVDTEAFF. As DNA, the CDR3 is TGTGCCAGCAGTGAGGTGGTAGACACTGAAGCTTTCTTT. This chain connects TRBV6-1 to TRBJ1-1; D is ambiguous. The CDR3 has 13 residues. In germline, CDR1 is MNHNS, CDR2 SASEGT. V lost 3 bases and J 3 bases, leaving 8 bases between the germline ends.

This chain connects TRBV2 to TRBJ1-6; D possibly corresponds to TRBD1 (5 bases). The CDR3 has 16 amino acids. V was clipped by 7 bases and J by 8 bases, with 21 bases between them. Germline V gene data show CDR1 as SNHLY and CDR2 as FYNNEI. CDR3 DNA sequence: TGTGCCAGCATCAAGGGGTACGGGACGCAAGATTCACCCCTCCACTTT. Its protein product is CASIKGYGTQDSPLHF.

The chain combines TRBV4-1 with TRBJ1-2; D not certain. CDR1 MGHRA and CDR2 YSYEKL come from the germline V gene. CDR3 size: 15 residues. Trimming removed 1 base from V and 0 bases from J, with 9 bases in between. Here the CDR3 reads CASSQVDIPNYGYTF. In DNA, the CDR3 is TGCGCCAGCAGCCAAGTAGATATCCCTAACTATGGCTACACCTTC.

The chain recombines TRBV19 with TRBJ2-1; D gene uncertain. Trimming stripped 3 bases from V and 9 bases from J, with 12 bases between. The germline V gene has CDR1 LNHDA and CDR2 SQIVND (reference sequence). The CDR3 covers 13 residues. The CDR3 spells CASSMLSGGEQFF. For the CDR3, the DNA is TGTGCCAGTAGTATGCTCTCGGGTGGTGAGCAGTTCTTC.

This sequence joins TRBV4-3 and TRBJ2-7; 8 positions agree with TRBD1. Trimming at V came to 0 bases and at J to 3 bases, leaving 10 bases not matched to a gene. Germline V gives CDR1 LGHNA, CDR2 YSLEER. This CDR3 contains 17 residues. The DNA of the CDR3 is TGCGCCAGCAGCCAAGATAGGACAGGGAGGCCCCTCTACGAGCAGTACTTC. It yields the protein CASSQDRTGRPLYEQYF.

J is TRBJ1-1 and V is TRBV11-3, with unresolved D. The V and J ends lost 2 bases and 3 bases respectively, with 10 bases between them. Germline V gives CDR1 SGHNT, CDR2 YENEEA. The CDR3 has 14 amino acids. This CDR3 reads CASSLRAGDTEAFF. In DNA form, the CDR3 reads TGTGCCAGCAGCTTAAGAGCTGGGGACACTGAAGCTTTCTTT.

This clone was found once. J is TRBJ2-5 and V is TRBV30, with 9 bases lining up with TRBD1. Germline trimming cut 5 bases from V and 4 bases from J; bases unmatched to any gene: 8. Germline assignment: CDR1 GTSNPN and CDR2 SVGIG (reference sequence). The CDR3 contains 14 residues. The CDR3 region is CAWVGQGTGETQYF. CDR3 sequence (DNA): TGTGCCTGGGTCGGACAGGGGACCGGAGAGACCCAGTACTTC.

This clone was seen a handful of times. This sequence joins TRBV6-5 and TRBJ1-1; D is perhaps TRBD1 (6 bases). The V gene lost 2 bases and the J gene lost 3 bases, with 13 bases spanning the gap. This CDR3 contains 15 residues. Per germline, CDR1 MNHEY and CDR2 SVGAGI. For the CDR3, the DNA is TGTGCCAGCAGTTACCGGACAGTAAGAGACACTGAAGCTTTCTTT. This translates into CASSYRTVRDTEAFF.

The chain couples TRBV6-6 to TRBJ1-5; 8 bases map to TRBD1. Germline trimming cut 5 bases from V and 3 bases from J; bases unmatched to any gene: 9. The CDR3 spans 16 residues. Germline CDR1 and CDR2: MNHNY and SVGAGI (reference sequence). The DNA for the CDR3 is TGTGCCAGCAGTCCGGGGACAGGACAGATCAATCAGCCCCAGCATTTT. It yields the protein CASSPGTGQINQPQHF.

Only one count was recorded for this clone. The CDR3 protein is CSVDNVGEHHTDTQYF. For the CDR3, the DNA is TGCAGCGTTGACAATGTGGGGGAACACCACACAGATACGCAGTATTTT. The chain employs TRBV29-1 and TRBJ2-3; D is perhaps TRBD1 or TRBD2 (5 bases each). Trimming pared 3 bases from V and 2 bases from J, leaving 18 bases between. Germline assignment: CDR1 SQVTM and CDR2 ANQGSEA. The CDR3 runs 16 residues.

The chain recombines TRBV2 with TRBJ1-4; D is unclear. V was trimmed by 0 bases and J by 10 bases, leaving 12 bases between them. Germline-derived CDR1 and CDR2 are SNHLY and FYNNEI. This CDR3 contains 14 residues. CDR3 nucleotides: TGTGCCAGCAGTGAAGCAGGAAGCGTCGGAAAACTGTTTTTT. As protein: CASSEAGSVGKLFF.

The chain recombines TRBV27 with TRBJ2-5, with D hard to call. The ends were cut back, 6 bases at V and 1 base at J, with 18 bases in the middle. The CDR3 loop spans 16 amino acids. Germline CDR1 MNHEY, CDR2 SMNVEV (reference sequence). This CDR3 reads CASSPSRQDFQETQYF. The CDR3, as DNA: TGTGCCAGCAGCCCCTCACGTCAGGATTTCCAAGAGACCCAGTACTTC.

The gene calls are TRBV6-1 and TRBJ2-3; TRBD2 agrees at 9 bases. The CDR3 spans 14 residues. J lost 5 bases, V lost 4 bases, and 4 bases had no gene match. Germline values: CDR1 MNHNS, CDR2 SASEGT. The CDR3 DNA reads TGTGCCAGCAGTGGCGGCGGGGGGGGAGATACGCAGTATTTT. Its protein is CASSGGGGGDTQYF.

The chain has TRBV5-6 and TRBJ1-5; D possibly corresponds to TRBD1 (6 bases). V shed 4 bases and J shed 4 bases, with 9 bases lying between them. CDR1 is SGHDT and CDR2 is YYEEEE in the germline V gene. The CDR3 has 13 residues. The CDR3 region is CASSTQGNQPQHF. CDR3 nucleotide sequence: TGTGCCAGCAGCACACAGGGAAATCAGCCCCAGCATTTT.

V gene TRBV7-9 combines with J gene TRBJ2-2, with TRBD1 as a possible D gene (5 bases). This CDR3 contains 16 residues. V shed 5 bases and J shed 6 bases, with 19 bases lying between them. Germline V gene data show CDR1 as SEHNR and CDR2 as FQNEAQ (reference sequence). CDR3 protein: CASSPPLHLGAGELFF. The DNA for the CDR3 is TGTGCCAGCAGCCCCCCTTTACACCTAGGGGCCGGGGAGCTGTTTTTT.

The V call is TRBV5-1, the J call TRBJ1-6; no clear D gene. Germline CDR1 reads SGHRS; CDR2 reads YFSETQ. Trimming cost V 0 bases and J 3 bases, with 13 bases left between them. The CDR3 has 17 residues. In DNA, the CDR3 is TGCGCCAGCAGCTTGGGCATGGCCACTTACTATAATTCACCCCTCCACTTT. Translated, it gives CASSLGMATYYNSPLHF. The variable domain in full, with the rest retrieved from reference TRBV5-1 and TRBJ1-6, is KAGVTQTPRYLIKTRGQQVTLSCSPISGHRSVSWYQQTPGQGLQFLFEYFSETQRNKGNFPGRFSGRQFSNSRSEMNVSTLELGDSALYLCASSLGMATYYNSPLHFGNGTRLTVT.

The V and J genes are TRBV7-2 and TRBJ2-7; TRBD1 matches at 7 bases. Trimming removed 3 bases from V and 2 bases from J; junction bases left unmatched: 4. Looked up from germline, CDR1 is SGHTA and CDR2 is FQGNSA. The CDR3 length is 14 residues. CDR3 in amino acids: CASSLRTGTYEQYF. The DNA for the CDR3 is TGTGCCAGCAGCTTGCGGACAGGAACCTACGAGCAGTACTTC.

The V gene is TRBV5-1, the J gene TRBJ2-4; 12 positions match TRBD1. V lost 0 bases, J lost 8 bases, and 12 bases stayed unmatched. The CDR3 totals 18 residues. CDR1 and CDR2 from the germline V gene are SGHRS and YFSETQ. The DNA of the CDR3 is TGCGCCAGCAGCTTGGCCGGGACAGGGGGCGCCCGGCCGGACATTCAGTACTTC. Protein product: CASSLAGTGGARPDIQYF.